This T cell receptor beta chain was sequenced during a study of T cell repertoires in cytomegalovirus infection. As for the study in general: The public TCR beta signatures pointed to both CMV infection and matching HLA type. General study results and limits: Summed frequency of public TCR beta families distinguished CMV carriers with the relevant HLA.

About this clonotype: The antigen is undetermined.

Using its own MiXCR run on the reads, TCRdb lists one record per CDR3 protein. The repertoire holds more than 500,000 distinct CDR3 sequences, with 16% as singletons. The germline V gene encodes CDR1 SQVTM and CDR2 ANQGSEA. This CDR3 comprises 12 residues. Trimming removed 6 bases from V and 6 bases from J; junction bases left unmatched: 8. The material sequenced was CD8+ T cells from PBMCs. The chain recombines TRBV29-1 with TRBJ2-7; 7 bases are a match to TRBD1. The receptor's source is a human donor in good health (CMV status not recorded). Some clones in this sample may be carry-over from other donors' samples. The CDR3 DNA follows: TGCAGCGTCGGGACAGCAAGCGGCGAGCAGTACTTC. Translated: CSVGTASGEQYF.